What follows are 6 T cell receptor beta chains derived from one specimen sequenced in a study of T cells in Graves' hyperthyroidism and ophthalmopathy. Using RNA transcripts as the source, TCR beta CDR3 regions were amplified. HTBI primers were employed in a first-round RT-PCR of the TCR CDR3. MiXCR, run by TCRdb on the multiplex PCR reads, gives a single entry per CDR3 protein. The table includes about 420,000 distinct CDR3 sequences, approximately 14% detected once. Sequencing used blood. Every receptor here comes from a woman aged 18-30 years with Graves' hyperthyroidism.

In its sample, this clonotype was seen many times. The genes are TRBV28 and TRBJ2-7; D is ambiguous. The V gene lost 2 bases and the J gene lost 2 bases, with 4 bases spanning the gap. Germline V lookup: CDR1 MDHEN, CDR2 SYDVKM. The CDR3 length is 12 residues. As DNA, the CDR3 is TGTGCCAGCAGTTTACATCCCTACGAGCAGTACTTC. Translating gives CASSLHPYEQYF.

The gene calls are TRBV11-2 and TRBJ2-7; 8 nucleotides match TRBD2. The junction had 11 bases not matched to a gene; V was cut back by 4 bases and J by 6 bases. The germline gives CDR1 SGHAT, CDR2 FQNNGV. This CDR3 contains 15 residues. The CDR3: CASSSPLVAGIEQYF. The CDR3 DNA reads as TGTGCCAGCAGCTCCCCCTTAGTAGCGGGAATCGAGCAGTACTTC.

The chain uses TRBV11-3 and TRBJ2-2, with TRBD2 as a possible D gene (5 bases). V was shortened by 5 bases and J by 11 bases, with 15 bases between the two germline ends. The CDR3 spans 13 residues. Germline values: CDR1 SGHNT, CDR2 YENEEA. The CDR3 nucleotides read TGTGCCAGCAGCCTTAGCGAGCCATCAGAGCTGTTTTTT. It specifies CASSLSEPSELFF.

This clonotype has more than one count but fewer than ten. The chain recombines TRBV7-3 with TRBJ2-5; 8 bases match TRBD2. After removal of 5 bases from V and 3 bases from J, the junction contained 8 bases not matched to a gene. This CDR3 region has 15 residues. Germline values: CDR1 SGHTA, CDR2 FQGTGA. The CDR3 protein is CASSRGGAAKETQYF. Here the CDR3 DNA reads TGTGCCAGCAGCCGGGGGGGGGCGGCTAAAGAGACCCAGTACTTC.

The chain couples TRBV3-1 to TRBJ2-1; maybe TRBD2 (6 bases). Germline assignment: CDR1 LGHDT and CDR2 YNNKEL (reference sequence). The CDR3 runs 15 residues. V was pared by 7 bases and J by 4 bases, with 17 bases between. The CDR3 reads CASTRGSGPYNEQFF. The CDR3 DNA reads TGTGCCAGCACCCGGGGCAGCGGGCCATACAATGAGCAGTTCTTC.

The chain joins TRBV10-1 to TRBJ2-7, with 14 bases aligning to TRBD2. The CDR3 runs to 16 residues. Trimming took 4 bases from V and 2 from J; bases not matched to a gene: 4. Germline lookup yields CDR1 WNHNN and CDR2 SYGVQD (reference sequence). The CDR3 here is CASSAGLAGETYEQYF. In DNA, the CDR3 is TGCGCCAGCAGTGCGGGACTAGCGGGAGAGACCTACGAGCAGTACTTC.